This T cell receptor beta chain was profiled in a study of T-cell reconstitution after alpha-beta-depleted transplantation in children. The germline V gene has CDR1 DFQATT and CDR2 SNEGSKA (reference sequence). V lost 6 bases and J lost 5; bases outside the gene matches: 9. The CDR3 totals 14 residues. As it was prepared, the TCRbeta library received unique molecular identifiers. In TCRdb, the PCR reads were re-called with MiXCR into one record per CDR3 protein. The sample has about 980,000 distinct CDR3 sequences; about 29% are singletons. The source of this sequence is a boy in the first two years of life who had a stem cell transplant for SCID, so the T cells may come from the graft donor. Source: PBMCs, mostly from graft donor cells, taken 360 days after TCRalphabeta/CD19-depleted stem cell transplant. The rearrangement links TRBV20-1 to TRBJ2-1, with 8 bases lining up with TRBD2. Written as DNA, the CDR3 is TGCAGTGCCCCCCGTAGCGGGGCCAACAATGAGCAGTTCTTC. Translating gives CSAPRSGANNEQFF.